This T cell receptor beta chain came from a study of blood T cell repertoires in COVID-19. For the study at large: Collection of acute and convalescent COVID-19 samples took place in the United States, Italy and Spain. The cDNA or gDNA used as material had been derived from T cells, B-cell-depleted T cells, or PBMCs.

It was during active infection that Seattle patients were enrolled and then longitudinally followed. As processed by the authors: Amplifying reference gene primers gave estimates of nucleated cell counts. Produced via immunoSEQ multiplex PCR; TCRdb's table is partial and in-frame only. That table furnishes V, J and clone size, whereas the DNA furnished D and trimming. This sample has roughly 200,000 clones, with 83% found just once. The sequence was collected from a woman aged 25 to 39 with COVID-19, enrolled during active disease. Sequencing input: peripheral blood.

CDR3 DNA sequence: TGCAGCGTTGGAGGTATCGAAGCTTTCTTT. Amino acid sequence: CSVGGIEAFF. V and J are TRBV29-1 and TRBJ1-1; D remains ambiguous. This CDR3 has 10 amino acids. V gave up 4 bases and J gave up 8 bases, with 8 bases separating them. CDR1 and CDR2 from the germline V gene are SQVTM and ANQGSEA.